This section outlines one TCR beta chain sequence together with its context. The sample comes from a study of tissue T cells after allogeneic stem cell transplantation. The data were produced by immunoSEQ multiplex PCR, yet TCRdb's version contains in-frame clones alone and is incomplete. The sample lists about 10,000 clones; about three fifths were seen once. The V gene's germline CDR1 is SGHNT and CDR2 YYREEE (reference sequence). This CDR3 contains 15 residues. Unmatched junction bases numbered 6, after V lost 4 bases and J lost 6 bases. The genes are TRBV5-4 and TRBJ2-3; 12 bases agree with TRBD1. This TCR was recovered from a woman aged 18-49 years with breast cancer. The sample here was tissue from the jejunum, taken at autopsy. CDR3 region: CASSTRDRGLDTQYF. The CDR3 DNA is TGTGCCAGCAGCACACGGGACAGGGGGCTGGATACGCAGTATTTT.